Presented here are 6 T cell receptor beta chains from one specimen sequenced in a study of blood T cell repertoires in COVID-19. Method: immunoSEQ multiplex PCR; TCRdb's copy keeps in-frame clones and lacks some. Among approximately 240,000 clones, approximately 90% were seen once, and the ten largest hold approximately 1.9%. Input material: PBMCs or T cells enriched from blood (not recorded which). The source is a woman younger than 30 who had recovered from COVID-19.

The rearrangement uses TRBV7-2 and TRBJ2-7; D remains unclear. Deletions cut 4 bases from V and 0 bases from J, with 4 bases between. CDR1 SGHTA and CDR2 FQGNSA come from the germline V gene. The CDR3 has 12 amino acids. The DNA of the CDR3 is TGTGCCAGCAGCTCGAGCTCCTACGAGCAGTACTTC. Translated, it gives CASSSSSYEQYF.

CDR3 DNA: TGTGCCAGCAGTTCCAGAGCGGGGTTAGCAGATACGCAGTATTTT. This gives the protein CASSSRAGLADTQYF. This chain uses TRBV6-2 or TRBV6-3 with TRBJ2-3, with 7 bases identical to TRBD2. The CDR3 consists of 15 residues. Germline V lookup: CDR1 MNHEY, CDR2 SVGEGT. The J segment lost 4 bases and the V segment lost 4 bases, leaving 8 bases of the junction unmatched.

This clone was detected only a few times. CDR3 DNA: TGCGCCAGCAGCTTGGCCCCAGGGTCGACCTACGAGCAGTACTTC. Its translation is CASSLAPGSTYEQYF. V usage is TRBV5-1 and J usage is TRBJ2-7; D might be TRBD1 (5 bases). The CDR3 has 15 residues. V shed 0 bases and J shed 2 bases, with 12 bases lying between them. Looked up from germline, CDR1 is SGHRS and CDR2 is YFSETQ.

This chain's CDR3 is CASSLEPPGGTEAFF. CDR3 in DNA: TGTGCCAGCAGCTTAGAGCCTCCGGGGGGCACTGAAGCTTTCTTT. V is TRBV7-9 and J is TRBJ1-1; perhaps TRBD1 as D (5 bases). The CDR3 runs to 15 residues. Trimming stripped 1 base from V and 4 bases from J, with 13 bases between. Germline V gene lookup returns CDR1 SEHNR and CDR2 FQNEAQ (reference sequence).

The chain joins TRBV24-1 to TRBJ1-1; no clear D gene. V was shortened by 4 bases and J by 11 bases, with 16 bases between the two germline ends. The CDR3 length is 13 residues. The germline gives CDR1 KGHDR, CDR2 SFDVKD. This CDR3 reads CATSDRGLRGAFF. In nucleotides, the CDR3 is TGTGCCACCAGTGACCGTGGACTCCGCGGGGCTTTCTTT.

The chain combines TRBV15 with TRBJ2-6; weak D call: TRBD1 (6 bases). CDR1 is LNHNV and CDR2 is YYDKDF in the germline V gene (reference sequence). CDR3 length: 16 residues. Trimming took off 8 bases at V and 0 bases at J, with 14 bases between the two ends. CDR3 amino acids: CATGQGHLSGANVLTF. In nucleotides, the CDR3 is TGTGCCACCGGGCAGGGGCACCTCTCTGGGGCCAACGTCCTGACTTTC. Variable domain in full (rest from reference TRBV15 and TRBJ2-6): DAMVIQNPRYQVTQFGKPVTLSCSQTLNHNVMYWYQQKSSQAPKLLFHYYDKDFNNEADTPDNFQSRRPNTSFCFLDIRSPGLGDTAMYLCATGQGHLSGANVLTFGAGSRLTVL.